This TCR beta chain was captured in a study of T cells expressing NK-cell markers. For the study at large: The eight sequenced donors comprised seven who were HCMV-seropositive and one who was seronegative.

Study-wide results and limits: In several donors, dominant clonotypes made up about 25-60.1% of CD3+CD56-NKG2C+ cells. The HCMV specificity of the expanded NKG2C+ T cell clones stayed unresolved.

Reanalyzing the 5' RACE reads, TCRdb keeps one entry per CDR3 protein, without DNA. Recorded for this sample: some 450,000 distinct CDR3 sequences. CDR1 is DFQATT, CDR2 SNEGSKA, per germline (reference sequence). The CDR3 contains 12 residues. To note about this clonotype: Its specificity is not known.

This receptor was taken from a woman aged 18-69 years in good health. This sequence joins TRBV20-1 and TRBJ2-5; TCRdb proposes TRBD2, but this gene call is untestable without DNA. Sequencing was carried out using blood T cells: a sorted CD56 or NKG2C T cell subset, CD4+ or CD8+ T cells, or bulk PBMC T cells (not recorded which). The CDR3 is CSAHGTSGTQYF.